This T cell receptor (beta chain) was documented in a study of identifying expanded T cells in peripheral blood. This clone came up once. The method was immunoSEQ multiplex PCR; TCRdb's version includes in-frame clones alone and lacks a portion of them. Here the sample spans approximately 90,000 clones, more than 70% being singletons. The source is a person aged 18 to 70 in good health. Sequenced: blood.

CDR3 DNA sequence: TGTGCCAGCAGCAGCTTAGTCCCCGGGAGAGTGTTGAATGAGCAGTTCTTC. Its protein product is CASSSLVPGRVLNEQFF. The chain couples TRBV7-6 to TRBJ2-1, with D possibly TRBD2 on 6 matching bases. This CDR3 is built from 17 residues. Trimming removed 5 bases at V and 7 bases at J, with 24 bases between. CDR1 and CDR2 from the germline V gene are SGHVS and FNYEAQ.